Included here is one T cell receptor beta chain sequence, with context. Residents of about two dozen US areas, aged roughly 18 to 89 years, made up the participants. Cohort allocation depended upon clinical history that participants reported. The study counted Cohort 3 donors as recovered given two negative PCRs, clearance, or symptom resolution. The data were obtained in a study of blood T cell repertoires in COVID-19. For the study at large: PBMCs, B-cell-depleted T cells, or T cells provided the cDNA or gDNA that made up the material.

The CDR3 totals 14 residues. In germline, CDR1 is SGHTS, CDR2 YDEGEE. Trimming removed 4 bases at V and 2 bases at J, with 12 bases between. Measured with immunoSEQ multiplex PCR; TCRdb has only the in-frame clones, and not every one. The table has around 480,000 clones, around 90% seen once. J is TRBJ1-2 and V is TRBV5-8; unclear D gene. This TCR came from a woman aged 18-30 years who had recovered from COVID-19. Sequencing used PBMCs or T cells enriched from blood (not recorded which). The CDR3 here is CASSTRTGNYGYTF. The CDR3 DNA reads TGTGCCAGCAGCACCCGGACGGGGAACTATGGCTACACCTTC.